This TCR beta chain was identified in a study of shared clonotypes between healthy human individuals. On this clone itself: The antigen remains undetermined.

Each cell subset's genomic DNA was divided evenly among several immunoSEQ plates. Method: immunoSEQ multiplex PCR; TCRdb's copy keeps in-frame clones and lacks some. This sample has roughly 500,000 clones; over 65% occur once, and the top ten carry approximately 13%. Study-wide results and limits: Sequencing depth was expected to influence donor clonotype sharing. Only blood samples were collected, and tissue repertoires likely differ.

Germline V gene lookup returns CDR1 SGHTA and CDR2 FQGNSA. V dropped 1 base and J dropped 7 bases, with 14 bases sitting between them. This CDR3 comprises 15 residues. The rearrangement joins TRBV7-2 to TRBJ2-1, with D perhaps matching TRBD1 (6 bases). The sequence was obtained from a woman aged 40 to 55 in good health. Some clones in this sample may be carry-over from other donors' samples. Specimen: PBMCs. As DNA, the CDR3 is TGTGCCAGCAGCTTAGGTGGGACAAGAGCTAATGAGCAGTTCTTC. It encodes CASSLGGTRANEQFF.